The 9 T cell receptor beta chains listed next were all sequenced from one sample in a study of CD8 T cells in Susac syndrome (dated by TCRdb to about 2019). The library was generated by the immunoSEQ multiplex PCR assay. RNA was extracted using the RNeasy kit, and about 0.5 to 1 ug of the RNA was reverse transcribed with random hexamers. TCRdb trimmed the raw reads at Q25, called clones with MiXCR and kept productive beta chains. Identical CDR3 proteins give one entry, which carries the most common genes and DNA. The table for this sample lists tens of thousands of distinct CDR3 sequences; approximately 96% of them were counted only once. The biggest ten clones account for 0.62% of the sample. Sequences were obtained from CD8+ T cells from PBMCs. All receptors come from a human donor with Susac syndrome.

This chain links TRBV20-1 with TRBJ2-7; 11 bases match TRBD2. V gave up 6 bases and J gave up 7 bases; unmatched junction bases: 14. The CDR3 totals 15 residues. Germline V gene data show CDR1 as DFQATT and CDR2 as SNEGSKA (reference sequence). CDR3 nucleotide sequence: TGCAGTGCCCCACCCATGACTAGCGGGGCGTGGGAGCAGTACTTC. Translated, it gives CSAPPMTSGAWEQYF.

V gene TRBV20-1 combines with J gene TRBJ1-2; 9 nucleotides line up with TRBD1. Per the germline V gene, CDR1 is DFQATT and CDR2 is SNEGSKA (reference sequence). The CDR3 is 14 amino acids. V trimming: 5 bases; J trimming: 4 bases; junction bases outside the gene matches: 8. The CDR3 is CSARGQGWIYGYTF. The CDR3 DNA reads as TGCAGTGCTCGTGGACAGGGGTGGATCTATGGCTACACCTTC.

The CDR3 sequence is CASTLGKGQSYGYTF. The CDR3 DNA reads TGTGCCAGCACCCTTGGGAAAGGGCAAAGCTATGGCTACACCTTC. This rearrangement joins TRBV9 to TRBJ1-2; no clear D gene. Looked up from germline, CDR1 is SGDLS and CDR2 is YYNGEE. V gave up 6 bases and J gave up 4 bases, with 19 bases separating them. The CDR3 totals 15 residues.

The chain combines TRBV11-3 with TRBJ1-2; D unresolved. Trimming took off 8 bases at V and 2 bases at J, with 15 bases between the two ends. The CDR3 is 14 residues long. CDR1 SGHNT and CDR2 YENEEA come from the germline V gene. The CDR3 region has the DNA TGTGCCAGCCGACTCTCCTGGGTGAACTATGGCTACACCTTC. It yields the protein CASRLSWVNYGYTF.

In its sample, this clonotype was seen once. CDR3 DNA: TGTGCCAGCAGCCCCGAAGGGGGCTGGCTCTATGGCTACACCTTC. This encodes CASSPEGGWLYGYTF. V gene TRBV12-3 or TRBV12-4 combines with J gene TRBJ1-2; 7 bases match TRBD1. The CDR3 length is 15 residues. The V and J ends lost 6 bases and 4 bases, in that order; junction bases with no gene match: 11.

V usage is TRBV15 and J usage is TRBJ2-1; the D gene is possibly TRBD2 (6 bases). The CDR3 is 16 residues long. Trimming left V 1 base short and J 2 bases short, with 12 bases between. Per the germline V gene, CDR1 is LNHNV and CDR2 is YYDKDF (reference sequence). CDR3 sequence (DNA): TGTGCCACCAGCAGAGCTGGCGGGGATACCTACAATGAGCAGTTCTTC. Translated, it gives CATSRAGGDTYNEQFF. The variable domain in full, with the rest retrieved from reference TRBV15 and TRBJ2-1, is DAMVIQNPRYQVTQFGKPVTLSCSQTLNHNVMYWYQQKSSQAPKLLFHYYDKDFNNEADTPDNFQSRRPNTSFCFLDIRSPGLGDTAMYLCATSRAGGDTYNEQFFGPGTRLTVL.

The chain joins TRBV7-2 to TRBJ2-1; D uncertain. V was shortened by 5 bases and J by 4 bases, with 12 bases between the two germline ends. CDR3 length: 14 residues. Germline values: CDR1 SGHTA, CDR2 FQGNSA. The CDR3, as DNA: TGTGCCAGCAGCCCAATCCCGAAGTACAATGAGCAGTTCTTC. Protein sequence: CASSPIPKYNEQFF.

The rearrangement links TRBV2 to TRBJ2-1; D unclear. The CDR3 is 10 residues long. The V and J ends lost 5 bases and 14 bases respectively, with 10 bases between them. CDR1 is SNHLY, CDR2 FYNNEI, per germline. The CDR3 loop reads CASSSDPEFF. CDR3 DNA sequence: TGTGCCAGCAGTTCGGACCCGGAGTTCTTC.

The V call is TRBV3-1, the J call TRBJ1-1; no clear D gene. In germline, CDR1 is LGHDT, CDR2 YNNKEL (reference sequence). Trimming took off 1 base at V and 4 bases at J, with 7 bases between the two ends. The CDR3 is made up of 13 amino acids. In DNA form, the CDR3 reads TGTGCCAGCAGCCAAGTTCCGGTCACTGAAGCTTTCTTT. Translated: CASSQVPVTEAFF.